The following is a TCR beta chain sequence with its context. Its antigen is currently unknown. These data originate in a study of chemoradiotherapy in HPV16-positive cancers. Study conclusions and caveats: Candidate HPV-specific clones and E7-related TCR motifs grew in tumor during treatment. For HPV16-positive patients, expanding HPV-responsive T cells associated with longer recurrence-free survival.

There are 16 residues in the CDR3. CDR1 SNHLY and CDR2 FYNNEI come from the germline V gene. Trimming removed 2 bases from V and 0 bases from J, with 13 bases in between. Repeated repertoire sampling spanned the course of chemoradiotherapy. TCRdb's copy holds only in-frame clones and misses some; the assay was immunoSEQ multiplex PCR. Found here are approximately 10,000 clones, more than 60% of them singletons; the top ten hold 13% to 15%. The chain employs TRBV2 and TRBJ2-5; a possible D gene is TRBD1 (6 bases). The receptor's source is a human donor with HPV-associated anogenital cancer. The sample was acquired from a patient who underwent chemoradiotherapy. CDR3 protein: CASSELDSRDQETQYF. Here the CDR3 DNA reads TGTGCCAGCAGTGAATTGGACAGCCGAGACCAAGAGACCCAGTACTTC.